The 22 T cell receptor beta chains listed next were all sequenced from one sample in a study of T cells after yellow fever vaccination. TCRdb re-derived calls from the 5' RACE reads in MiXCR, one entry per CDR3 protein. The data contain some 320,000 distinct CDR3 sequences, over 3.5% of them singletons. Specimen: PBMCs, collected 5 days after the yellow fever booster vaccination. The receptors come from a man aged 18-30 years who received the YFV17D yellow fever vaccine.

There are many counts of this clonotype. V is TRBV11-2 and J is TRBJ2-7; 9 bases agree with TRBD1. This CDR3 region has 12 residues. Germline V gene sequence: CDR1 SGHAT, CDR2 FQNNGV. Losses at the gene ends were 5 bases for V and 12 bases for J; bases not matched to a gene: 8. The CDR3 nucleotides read TGTGCCAGCAGCCGGGGACAGGGCGATCCGTACTTC. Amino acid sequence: CASSRGQGDPYF.

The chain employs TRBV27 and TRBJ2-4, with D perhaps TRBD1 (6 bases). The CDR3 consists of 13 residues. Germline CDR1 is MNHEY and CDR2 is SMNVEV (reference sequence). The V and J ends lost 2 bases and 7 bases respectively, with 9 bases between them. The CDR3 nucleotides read TGTGCCAGCAGTTTAGGGGGCCCGAACATTCAGTACTTC. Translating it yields CASSLGGPNIQYF.

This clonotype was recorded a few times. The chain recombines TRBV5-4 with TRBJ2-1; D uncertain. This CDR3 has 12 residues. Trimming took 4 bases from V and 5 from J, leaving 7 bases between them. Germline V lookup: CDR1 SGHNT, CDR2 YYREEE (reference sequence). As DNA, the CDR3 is TGTGCCAGCAGCGCCACGGACAATGAGCAGTTCTTC. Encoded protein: CASSATDNEQFF.

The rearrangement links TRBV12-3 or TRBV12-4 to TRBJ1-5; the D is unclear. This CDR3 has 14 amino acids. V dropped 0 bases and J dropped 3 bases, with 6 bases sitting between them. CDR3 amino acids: CASSLAEFNQPQHF. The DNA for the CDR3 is TGTGCCAGCAGTTTAGCTGAGTTCAATCAGCCCCAGCATTTT.

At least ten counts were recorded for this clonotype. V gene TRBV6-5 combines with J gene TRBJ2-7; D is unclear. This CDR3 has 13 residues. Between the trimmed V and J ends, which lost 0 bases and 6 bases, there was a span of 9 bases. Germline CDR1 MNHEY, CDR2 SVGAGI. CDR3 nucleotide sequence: TGTGCCAGCAGTTACTCGACTGGACGCGAGCAGTACGTC. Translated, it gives CASSYSTGREQYV.

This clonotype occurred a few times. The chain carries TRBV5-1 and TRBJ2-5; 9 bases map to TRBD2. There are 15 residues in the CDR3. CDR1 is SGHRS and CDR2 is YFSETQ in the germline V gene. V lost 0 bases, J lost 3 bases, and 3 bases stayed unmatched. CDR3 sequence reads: CASSLAVAGEETQYF. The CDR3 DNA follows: TGCGCCAGCAGCTTGGCGGTAGCGGGGGAAGAGACCCAGTACTTC.

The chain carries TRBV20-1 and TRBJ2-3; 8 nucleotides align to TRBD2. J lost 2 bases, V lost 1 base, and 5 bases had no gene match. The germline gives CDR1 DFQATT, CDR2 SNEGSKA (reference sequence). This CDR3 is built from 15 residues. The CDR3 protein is CSARAAGGHTDTQYF. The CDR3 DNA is TGCAGTGCTAGAGCGGCGGGGGGCCACACAGATACGCAGTATTTT.

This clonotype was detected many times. The CDR3 bases are TGTGCCAGCAGTGAACAGGGGGGCCAAGAGACCCAGTACTTC. It specifies CASSEQGGQETQYF. The chain links TRBV2 to TRBJ2-5; D is possibly TRBD1 (7 bases). The germline V gene has CDR1 SNHLY and CDR2 FYNNEI. V was clipped by 2 bases and J by 1 base, with 8 bases between them. The CDR3 length is 14 residues.

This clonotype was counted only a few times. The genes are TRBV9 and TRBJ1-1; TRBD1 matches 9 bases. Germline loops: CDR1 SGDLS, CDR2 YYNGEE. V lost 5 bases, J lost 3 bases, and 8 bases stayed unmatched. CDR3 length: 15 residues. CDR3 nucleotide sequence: TGTGCCAGCAGGGACTTAGGGACAGGGTACACTGAAGCTTTCTTT. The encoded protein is CASRDLGTGYTEAFF.

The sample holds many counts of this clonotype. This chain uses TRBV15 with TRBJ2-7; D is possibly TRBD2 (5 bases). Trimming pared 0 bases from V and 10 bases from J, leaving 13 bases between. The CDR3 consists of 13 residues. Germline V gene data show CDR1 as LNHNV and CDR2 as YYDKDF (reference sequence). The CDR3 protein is CATSRDPVGDQYV. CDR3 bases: TGTGCCACCAGCAGAGATCCGGTGGGAGACCAGTACGTC.

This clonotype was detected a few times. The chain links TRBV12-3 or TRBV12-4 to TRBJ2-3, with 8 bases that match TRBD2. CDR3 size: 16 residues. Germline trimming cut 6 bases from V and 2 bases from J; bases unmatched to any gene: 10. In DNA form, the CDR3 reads TGTGCCAGCAGCCGATGGTTAGCGGGGCTCACAGATACGCAGTATTTT. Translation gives CASSRWLAGLTDTQYF.

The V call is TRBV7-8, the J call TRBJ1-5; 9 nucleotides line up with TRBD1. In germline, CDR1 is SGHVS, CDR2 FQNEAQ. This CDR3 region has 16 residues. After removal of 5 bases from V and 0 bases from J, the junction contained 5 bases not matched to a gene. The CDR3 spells CASSGGQGHSNQPQHF. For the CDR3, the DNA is TGTGCCAGCAGCGGGGGACAGGGCCATAGCAATCAGCCCCAGCATTTT.

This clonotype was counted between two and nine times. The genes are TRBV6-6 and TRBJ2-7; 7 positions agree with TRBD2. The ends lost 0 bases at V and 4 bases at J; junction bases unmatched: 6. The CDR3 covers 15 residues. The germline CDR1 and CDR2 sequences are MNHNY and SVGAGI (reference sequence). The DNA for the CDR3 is TGTGCCAGCAGTTACTCTCACTCCGGGGGGTACGAGCAGTACTTC. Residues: CASSYSHSGGYEQYF.

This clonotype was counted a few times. The CDR3 nucleotides read TGCAGTGCTAGAGATCAGGCTAGGGGCCACCAAGAGACCCAGTACTTC. Protein sequence: CSARDQARGHQETQYF. The chain recombines TRBV20-1 with TRBJ2-5; a weak D match, TRBD1 (5 bases). The CDR3 is 16 amino acids. Germline V gene data show CDR1 as DFQATT and CDR2 as SNEGSKA (reference sequence). V shed 0 bases and J shed 0 bases, with 14 bases lying between them.

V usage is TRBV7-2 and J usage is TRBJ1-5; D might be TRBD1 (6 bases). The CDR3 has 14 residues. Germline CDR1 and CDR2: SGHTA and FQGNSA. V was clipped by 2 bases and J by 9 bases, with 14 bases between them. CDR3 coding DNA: TGTGCCAGCAGCTTAAGGGGGGCGCAGAGGCCCCAGCATTTT. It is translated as CASSLRGAQRPQHF.

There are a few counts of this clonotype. The CDR3 spells CASSDSGGANNEQFF. In nucleotides, the CDR3 is TGTGCCAGCAGCGATAGCGGGGGAGCTAACAATGAGCAGTTCTTC. The rearrangement uses TRBV11-1 and TRBJ2-1; TRBD2 matches at 9 bases. From germline, CDR1 is SGHAT and CDR2 FQDESV (reference sequence). This CDR3 spans 15 amino acids. V trimming: 5 bases; J trimming: 5 bases; junction bases outside the gene matches: 7. The full variable domain, with the rest looked up from reference TRBV11-1 and TRBJ2-1, is EAEVAQSPRYKITEKSQAVAFWCDPISGHATLYWYRQILGQGPELLVQFQDESVVDDSQLPKDRFSAERLKGVDSTLKIQPAELGDSAMYLCASSDSGGANNEQFFGPGTRLTVL.

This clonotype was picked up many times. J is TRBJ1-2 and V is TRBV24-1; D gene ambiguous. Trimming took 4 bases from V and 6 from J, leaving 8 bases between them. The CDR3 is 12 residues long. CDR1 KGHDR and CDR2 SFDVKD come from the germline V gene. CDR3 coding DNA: TGTGCCACCAGTGACACTTGGGATGGCTACACCTTC. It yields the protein CATSDTWDGYTF.

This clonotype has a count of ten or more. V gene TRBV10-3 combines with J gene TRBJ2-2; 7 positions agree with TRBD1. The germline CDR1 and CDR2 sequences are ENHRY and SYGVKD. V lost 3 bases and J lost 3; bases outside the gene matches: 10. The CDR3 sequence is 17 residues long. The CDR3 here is CAISDGRGKFYTGELFF. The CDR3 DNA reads TGTGCCATCAGTGACGGCAGGGGGAAGTTTTACACCGGGGAGCTGTTTTTT.

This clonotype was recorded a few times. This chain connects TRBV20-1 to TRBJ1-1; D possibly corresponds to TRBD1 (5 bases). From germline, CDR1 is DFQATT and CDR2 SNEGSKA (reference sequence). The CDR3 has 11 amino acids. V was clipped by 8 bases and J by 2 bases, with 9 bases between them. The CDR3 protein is CSSTGNTEAFF. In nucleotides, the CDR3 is TGCAGTTCCACAGGAAACACTGAAGCTTTCTTT.

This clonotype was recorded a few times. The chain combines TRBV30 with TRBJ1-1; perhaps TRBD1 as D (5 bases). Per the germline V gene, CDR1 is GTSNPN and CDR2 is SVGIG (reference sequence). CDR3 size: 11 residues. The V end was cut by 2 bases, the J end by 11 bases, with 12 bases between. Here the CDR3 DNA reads TGTGCCTGGAGTCCACGCGGGGGGGCTTTCTTT. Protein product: CAWSPRGGAFF.

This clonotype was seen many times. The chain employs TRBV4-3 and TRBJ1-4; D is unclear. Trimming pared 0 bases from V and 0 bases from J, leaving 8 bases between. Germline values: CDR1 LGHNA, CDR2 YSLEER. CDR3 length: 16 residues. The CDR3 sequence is CASSQDRDATNEKLFF. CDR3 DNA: TGCGCCAGCAGCCAAGATCGAGATGCAACTAATGAAAAACTGTTTTTT.

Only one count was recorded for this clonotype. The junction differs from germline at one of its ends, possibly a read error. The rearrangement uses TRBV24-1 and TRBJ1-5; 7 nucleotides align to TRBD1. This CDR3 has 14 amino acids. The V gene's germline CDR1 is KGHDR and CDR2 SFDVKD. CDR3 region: CASSARQGGQPQHF. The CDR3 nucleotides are TGTGCCTCCAGTGCTAGACAGGGCGGTCAGCCCCAGCATTTT.